Listed here are 29 T cell receptor beta chains from one sample, sequenced in a study of a mutant IDH1 vaccine in newly diagnosed glioma. The time point was: baseline, week 1 (first vaccination visit). Treatment denoted: pre-vaccination baseline after standard-of-care therapy. Profiling relied on immunoSEQ multiplex PCR, and the TCRdb table lists in-frame clones only, not all of them. The table includes tens of thousands of clones, under 90% detected once. Sequenced here: PBMCs, sampled from a glioma patient treated with radiotherapy, temozolomide or both. Every receptor here comes from a woman aged 45 to 65 with glioma.

The table lists this clone with a count of one. The chain has TRBV5-4 and TRBJ1-2; weak D call: TRBD1 (6 bases). Germline V CDR1 and CDR2: SGHNT, YYREEE (reference sequence). The CDR3 has 14 residues. The V end was cut by 4 bases, the J end by 8 bases, with 18 bases between. CDR3 in amino acids: CASSPMAGARGYTF. In DNA, the CDR3 is TGTGCCAGCAGCCCGATGGCAGGGGCAAGAGGCTACACCTTC.

This rearrangement joins TRBV9 to TRBJ2-2; 7 nucleotides agree with TRBD2. With V trimmed by 4 bases and J by 5 bases, 11 bases remained unmatched. The CDR3 length is 16 residues. CDR1 is SGDLS, CDR2 YYNGEE, per germline. The CDR3 spells CASSSTSGAQTGELFF. The CDR3 DNA follows: TGTGCCAGCAGCTCGACGAGCGGGGCACAGACCGGGGAGCTGTTTTTT.

In its sample, this clone was seen a few times. V and J are TRBV15 and TRBJ1-5, with 8 bases fitting TRBD1. The junction had 10 bases not matched to a gene; V was cut back by 0 bases and J by 6 bases. The CDR3 sequence is 17 residues long. Germline-derived CDR1 and CDR2 are LNHNV and YYDKDF (reference sequence). Here the CDR3 reads CATSRDWAGGGGQPQHF. The CDR3 nucleotides are TGTGCCACCAGCAGAGATTGGGCAGGGGGCGGAGGTCAGCCCCAGCATTTT.

The V call is TRBV19, the J call TRBJ1-2, with 11 bases lining up with TRBD1. Germline CDR1 is LNHDA and CDR2 is SQIVND (reference sequence). The CDR3 loop spans 16 amino acids. J gave up 7 bases and V 1 base, and 8 bases lay outside the gene matches. The CDR3 reads CASSIARRTGGSGYTF. CDR3 nucleotides: TGTGCCAGTAGTATAGCCCGAAGGACAGGGGGCTCTGGCTACACCTTC. Full variable domain (rest looked up from reference TRBV19 and TRBJ1-2): DGGITQSPKYLFRKEGQNVTLSCEQNLNHDAMYWYRQDPGQGLRLIYYSQIVNDFQKGDIAEGYSVSREKKESFPLTVTSAQKNPTAFYLCASSIARRTGGSGYTFGSGTRLTVV.

This clone was detected only once. This chain uses TRBV5-6 with TRBJ2-7; unclear D gene. Germline assignment: CDR1 SGHDT and CDR2 YYEEEE. V dropped 4 bases and J dropped 5 bases, with 13 bases sitting between them. The length of the CDR3 is 13 residues. The DNA for the CDR3 is TGTGCCAGCAGCCAGACTTCCCTGGACGAGCAGTACTTC. Encoded protein: CASSQTSLDEQYF.

This chain links TRBV11-2 with TRBJ1-4, with 7 bases fitting TRBD1. Trimming took 4 bases from V and 10 from J; bases not matched to a gene: 18. The CDR3 is 17 residues long. Germline V gene sequence: CDR1 SGHAT, CDR2 FQNNGV. The CDR3 nucleotides are TGTGCCAGCAGCTCTCGATCTCCACAGGGGAATTGGGGAAAACTGTTTTTT. It yields the protein CASSSRSPQGNWGKLFF.

In its sample, this clone was seen a few times. The gene calls are TRBV6-1 and TRBJ1-1; 9 bases fit TRBD1. Germline CDR1 MNHNS, CDR2 SASEGT. There are 16 residues in the CDR3. V was clipped by 3 bases and J by 4 bases; unmatched bases: 9. The CDR3: CASSEVLQGASTEAFF. CDR3 DNA: TGTGCCAGCAGTGAGGTCCTACAGGGGGCGAGCACTGAAGCTTTCTTT.

This sequence joins TRBV2 and TRBJ2-1; D might be TRBD2 (6 bases). This CDR3 spans 13 amino acids. CDR1 and CDR2 (germline): SNHLY, FYNNEI. Deletions cut 8 bases from V and 3 bases from J, with 11 bases between. The CDR3 here is CASGTALYNEQFF. For the CDR3, the DNA is TGTGCCAGCGGGACTGCTCTCTACAATGAGCAGTTCTTC.

The chain recombines TRBV4-3 with TRBJ2-4, with 12 bases that match TRBD2. The CDR3 has 15 residues. Per germline, CDR1 LGHNA and CDR2 YSLEER. After removal of 1 base from V and 8 bases from J, the junction contained 3 bases not matched to a gene. DNA of the CDR3: TGCGCCAGCAGCCAAGTACTAGCGGGGGGAGACATTCAGTACTTC. Translating gives CASSQVLAGGDIQYF.

The V gene is TRBV19, the J gene TRBJ2-2, with D possibly being TRBD2 (5 bases). CDR3 length: 15 residues. Trimming left V 5 bases short and J 2 bases short, with 12 bases between. Germline V gene data show CDR1 as LNHDA and CDR2 as SQIVND (reference sequence). This CDR3 is CASSLRGSNTGELFF. The CDR3 DNA follows: TGTGCCAGTAGTTTACGGGGAAGTAACACCGGGGAGCTGTTTTTT.

V gene TRBV4-1 combines with J gene TRBJ2-2, with TRBD1 matching over 9 bases. Germline CDR1 reads MGHRA; CDR2 reads YSYEKL. The CDR3 is 15 amino acids. With V trimmed by 2 bases and J by 6 bases, 4 bases remained unmatched. The CDR3 nucleotides read TGCGCCAGCAGCCAAACCGGACAGGGGCCCGGGGAGCTGTTTTTT. Amino acids: CASSQTGQGPGELFF.

The CDR3 region has the DNA TGTGCCAGCAGTTTAAGGGGACAGGCCGGCTATGGCTACACCTTC. Translation: CASSLRGQAGYGYTF. The genes are TRBV27 and TRBJ1-2; 8 nucleotides agree with TRBD1. The V gene's germline CDR1 is MNHEY and CDR2 SMNVEV (reference sequence). The CDR3 length is 15 residues. J was trimmed by 4 bases and V by 2 bases; bases with no gene match: 6.

This clone was seen a few times. The gene calls are TRBV19 and TRBJ1-4, with D maybe TRBD1 (5 bases). The CDR3 is made up of 15 amino acids. Germline CDR1 reads LNHDA; CDR2 reads SQIVND (reference sequence). V was pared by 3 bases and J by 8 bases, with 16 bases between. The CDR3 reads CASSMSGVNREKLFF. The CDR3 DNA sequence: TGTGCCAGTAGTATGAGCGGGGTCAACAGGGAAAAACTGTTTTTT.

This clone showed up just once. The chain combines TRBV5-3 with TRBJ1-1; no reliable D call. TRBV5-3 is an open reading frame, and its role is uncertain. The CDR3 runs 15 residues. The V end lost 0 bases, the J end lost 4 bases, and 13 bases lay between the germline ends. CDR3 in amino acids: CARSLGAAPATEAFF. CDR3 DNA: TGTGCCAGAAGCTTGGGCGCAGCTCCAGCCACTGAAGCTTTCTTT.

The J gene is TRBJ1-4, the V gene TRBV25-1; D gene unclear. V shed 2 bases and J shed 1 base, with 11 bases lying between them. Germline V gives CDR1 MGHDK, CDR2 SYGVNS. The CDR3 length is 16 residues. CDR3 residues: CASSEPASLTNEKLFF. The CDR3 coding sequence is TGTGCCAGCAGTGAACCCGCGAGTTTAACTAATGAAAAACTGTTTTTT.

The V and J genes are TRBV12-5 and TRBJ1-1; D ambiguous. The CDR3 consists of 13 residues. Germline CDR1 and CDR2: LGHNT and FRNRAP. V was shortened by 6 bases and J by 5 bases, with 13 bases between the two germline ends. The CDR3 here is CASGLLLFTEAFF. The CDR3 DNA sequence: TGTGCTAGTGGACTATTGTTGTTTACTGAAGCTTTCTTT.

The chain couples TRBV7-2 to TRBJ2-2; tentatively, D is TRBD1 (7 bases). The CDR3 has 16 amino acids. Germline V lookup: CDR1 SGHTA, CDR2 FQGNSA. V gave up 7 bases and J gave up 3 bases, with 18 bases separating them. The CDR3 here is CASTESQGTYTGELFF. In nucleotides, the CDR3 is TGTGCCAGCACCGAATCACAGGGGACTTACACCGGGGAGCTGTTTTTT.

The chain carries TRBV25-1 and TRBJ1-3; tentative D call: TRBD1 (5 bases). CDR1 MGHDK and CDR2 SYGVNS come from the germline V gene. Trimming took 5 bases from V and 0 from J, leaving 11 bases between them. The CDR3 has 15 amino acids. The CDR3 loop is CASSTTVNSGNTIYF. For the CDR3, the DNA is TGTGCCAGCAGTACGACAGTGAACTCTGGAAACACCATATATTTT.

This sequence joins TRBV19 and TRBJ1-2, with D maybe TRBD1 (5 bases). Between the trimmed V and J ends, which lost 7 bases and 13 bases, there was a span of 28 bases. Per germline, CDR1 LNHDA and CDR2 SQIVND (reference sequence). The CDR3 is 15 residues long. CDR3 in amino acids: CASTLSSRDLPVATF. The CDR3 nucleotides are TGTGCCAGTACCCTAAGCTCCCGGGACCTCCCGGTTGCCACCTTC.

About this clone itself: One junction end disagrees with the germline gene, perhaps due to a read error. The CDR3 DNA reads as TGTGCCAACAGTTACTTTAAGGCAGGGGGCTATGGCTACACCTTC. Translating it yields CANSYFKAGGYGYTF. The chain combines TRBV6-6 with TRBJ1-2; 7 bases line up with TRBD1. This CDR3 spans 15 amino acids. Germline V CDR1 and CDR2: MNHNY, SVGAGI (reference sequence).

The chain couples TRBV4-1 to TRBJ1-5; D is ambiguous. V lost 0 bases and J 0 bases, leaving 9 bases between the germline ends. Germline V CDR1 and CDR2: MGHRA, YSYEKL. This CDR3 region has 16 residues. The CDR3 region is CASSQDYGVSNQPQHF. The CDR3 DNA is TGCGCCAGCAGCCAAGATTATGGAGTTAGCAATCAGCCCCAGCATTTT.

This clone was counted a single time. The chain recombines TRBV10-2 with TRBJ1-5, with D tentatively TRBD1 (6 bases). V was cut by 3 bases and J by 0 bases, with 9 bases left in between. The CDR3 loop spans 15 amino acids. Germline lookup yields CDR1 WSHSY and CDR2 SAAADI. CDR3 sequence: CASSESGHSNQPQHF. The CDR3 DNA follows: TGCGCCAGCAGTGAATCGGGACATAGCAATCAGCCCCAGCATTTT.

The chain has TRBV29-1 and TRBJ2-2; D might be TRBD1 or TRBD2, each matching 5 bases. The CDR3 consists of 13 residues. Trimming took 5 bases from V and 5 from J, leaving 12 bases between them. Germline lookup yields CDR1 SQVTM and CDR2 ANQGSEA. The CDR3 loop is CSVLTGGTGELFF. DNA of the CDR3: TGCAGCGTTCTAACAGGAGGTACCGGGGAGCTGTTTTTT.

V is TRBV9 and J is TRBJ2-2, with a weak D call TRBD1 (6 bases). The CDR3 spans 13 residues. Germline assignment: CDR1 SGDLS and CDR2 YYNGEE. With 4 bases removed from V and 7 bases from J, the gap between germline ends came to 11 bases. The CDR3 DNA sequence: TGTGCCAGCAGCTTCAGGGGAGTCGGGGAGCTGTTTTTT. Its translation: CASSFRGVGELFF. Full variable domain (remainder filled in from reference TRBV9 and TRBJ2-2): DSGVTQTPKHLITATGQRVTLRCSPRSGDLSVYWYQQSLDQGLQFLIQYYNGEERAKGNILERFSAQQFPDLHSELNLSSLELGDSALYFCASSFRGVGELFFGEGSRLTVL.

The rearrangement joins TRBV27 to TRBJ2-7, with 7 bases that match TRBD2. Per germline, CDR1 MNHEY and CDR2 SMNVEV (reference sequence). V lost 11 bases, J lost 1 base, and 8 bases stayed unmatched. The CDR3 extends over 13 amino acids. CDR3 coding DNA: TGTGCCGTTGGGAGCGGGAAATCCTACGAGCAGTACTTC. The encoded protein is CAVGSGKSYEQYF.

The CDR3 sequence is CASSLALGGVGNEQFF. The DNA of the CDR3 is TGCGCCAGCAGCTTGGCCTTAGGGGGAGTCGGCAATGAGCAGTTCTTC. The V call is TRBV5-1, the J call TRBJ2-1; tentative D call: TRBD1 (6 bases). Germline V gene data show CDR1 as SGHRS and CDR2 as YFSETQ. The CDR3 is 16 residues long. Trimming left V 0 bases short and J 6 bases short, with 16 bases between.

The rearrangement joins TRBV19 to TRBJ1-5, with 7 positions matching TRBD1. There are 14 residues in the CDR3. Germline V gene sequence: CDR1 LNHDA, CDR2 SQIVND (reference sequence). The trim removed 9 bases at V and 3 bases at J, leaving 8 bases unmatched. CDR3 sequence (DNA): TGTGCCAGCCGGACAGGACTTTACAATCAGCCCCAGCATTTT. Translating gives CASRTGLYNQPQHF.

The chain joins TRBV28 to TRBJ2-6; D might be TRBD1 (5 bases). This CDR3 is built from 14 residues. V was cut by 7 bases and J by 2 bases, with 9 bases left in between. CDR1 is MDHEN, CDR2 SYDVKM, per germline. As DNA, the CDR3 is TGTGCCAGCATCGCAGGGCCTGGGGCCAACGTCCTGACTTTC. Translating gives CASIAGPGANVLTF.

J is TRBJ1-2 and V is TRBV9; 7 nucleotides line up with TRBD1. V was pared by 0 bases and J by 3 bases, with 5 bases of the junction left unmatched. Germline V gene data show CDR1 as SGDLS and CDR2 as YYNGEE. CDR3 length equals 15 residues. The CDR3 protein is CASSVGQGPDYGYTF. The CDR3 region has the DNA TGTGCCAGCAGCGTAGGACAGGGCCCTGACTATGGCTACACCTTC.